Described below is a single T cell receptor (beta chain) sequence and its context. CDR3 size: 15 residues. Germline V gene sequence: CDR1 SGDLS, CDR2 YYNGEE. V gave up 1 base and J gave up 7 bases; unmatched junction bases: 10. The source of the sample is a study of cytomegalovirus exposure and HLA in healthy donors. PCR used 60 Vbeta primers and 13 Jbeta primers. Measured with immunoSEQ multiplex PCR; TCRdb has only the in-frame clones, and not every one. In the table there are around 220,000 clones, about 79% of which are singletons. Sequenced input: PBMCs. The TCR originated in a man aged 18 to 30 in good health and CMV-seronegative. The chain uses TRBV9 and TRBJ2-7, with TRBD2 identical over 8 bases. The CDR3 region is CASSVSSGGLGEQYF. CDR3 DNA sequence: TGTGCCAGCAGCGTATCCAGCGGGGGCCTAGGGGAGCAGTACTTC.